This T cell receptor beta chain was recorded in a study of blood T cells in healthy people across ages. Study conclusions and caveats: While age rose, TCR beta diversity per million T cells dropped in a roughly linear way.

The CDR3 has 16 amino acids. CDR1 is KGHSH, CDR2 LQKENI, per germline. The V and J ends lost 3 bases and 0 bases respectively, with 12 bases between them. Primed by a sample-barcoded 5' primer and a J-beta primer mix, a second PCR proceeded for about 6 to 12 cycles. In TCRdb, the 5' RACE reads were re-called with MiXCR into one record per CDR3 protein. The sample carries some 900,000 distinct CDR3 sequences, roughly 52% recorded once. In regard to this clonotype: Its antigen remains unidentified.

Sample: blood. The chain couples TRBV18 to TRBJ2-1; D is possibly TRBD2 (6 bases). The clonotype was recovered from a man between 25 and 39 years old in good health. The CDR3 nucleotides read TGTGCCAGCTCACCCCTTACGCGGGACTCCTACAATGAGCAGTTCTTC. It codes for CASSPLTRDSYNEQFF.